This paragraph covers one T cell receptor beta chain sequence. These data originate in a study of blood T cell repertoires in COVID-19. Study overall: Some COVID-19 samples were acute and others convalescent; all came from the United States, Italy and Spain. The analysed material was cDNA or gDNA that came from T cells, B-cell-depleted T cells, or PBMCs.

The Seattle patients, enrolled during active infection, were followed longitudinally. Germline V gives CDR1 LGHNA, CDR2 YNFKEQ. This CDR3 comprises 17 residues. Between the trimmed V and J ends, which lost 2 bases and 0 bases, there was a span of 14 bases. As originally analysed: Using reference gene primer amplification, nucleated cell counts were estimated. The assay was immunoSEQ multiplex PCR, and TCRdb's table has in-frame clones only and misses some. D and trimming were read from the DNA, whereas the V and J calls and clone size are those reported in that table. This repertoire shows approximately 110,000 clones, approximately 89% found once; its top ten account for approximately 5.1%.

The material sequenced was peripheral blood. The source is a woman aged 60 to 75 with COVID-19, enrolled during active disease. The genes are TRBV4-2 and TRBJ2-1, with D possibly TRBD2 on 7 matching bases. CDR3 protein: CASSQHRGGSSYNEQFF. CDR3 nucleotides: TGTGCCAGCAGCCAACATAGGGGGGGGAGCTCCTACAATGAGCAGTTCTTC.